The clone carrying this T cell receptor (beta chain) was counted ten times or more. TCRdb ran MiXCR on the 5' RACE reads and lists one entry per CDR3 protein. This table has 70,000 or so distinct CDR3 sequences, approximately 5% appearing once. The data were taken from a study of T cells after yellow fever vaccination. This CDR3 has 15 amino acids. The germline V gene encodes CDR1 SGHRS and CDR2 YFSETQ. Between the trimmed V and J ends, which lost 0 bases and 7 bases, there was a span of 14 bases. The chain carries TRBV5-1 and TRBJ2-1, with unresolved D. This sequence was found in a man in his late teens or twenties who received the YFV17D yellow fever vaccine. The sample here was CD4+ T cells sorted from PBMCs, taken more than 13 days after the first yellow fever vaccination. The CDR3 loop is CASSLVSSGENEQFF. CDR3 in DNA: TGCGCCAGCAGCTTGGTATCTAGTGGAGAAAATGAGCAGTTCTTC.